These 21 T cell receptor beta chains came from one sample sequenced in a study of patients and donors after allogeneic stem cell transplantation. TCRdb re-called the RT-PCR reads with MiXCR, one entry per CDR3 protein. The sample lists approximately 220,000 distinct CDR3 sequences; over 30% were seen once. Sequencing was done on a sample of blood, either unsorted or a sorted T cell fraction (not recorded which). These receptors all come from a human donor who was either an allogeneic HSCT recipient or a stem cell or donor lymphocyte infusion donor (not recorded which). It is not recorded whose cells these are; they may come from a transplant donor.

This clonotype has more than one count but fewer than ten. This chain connects TRBV25-1 to TRBJ1-4, with 9 bases that match TRBD1. V was pared by 3 bases and J by 7 bases, with 6 bases of the junction left unmatched. The CDR3 extends over 15 amino acids. Germline V CDR1 and CDR2: MGHDK, SYGVNS. CDR3 residues: CASSDWGTGSEKLFF. CDR3 coding DNA: TGTGCCAGCAGTGATTGGGGGACAGGGAGTGAAAAACTGTTTTTT.

A note on this clonotype: The junction shows a germline mismatch at one end, possibly a read error. The V gene is TRBV4-3, the J gene TRBJ1-2; D is possibly TRBD1 (6 bases). Germline V gives CDR1 LGHNA, CDR2 YSLEER. The CDR3 length is 15 residues. As DNA, the CDR3 is TGCGCCAGCAGCCAAGATGGAGGACAGACGTATGCCTACACCTTC. Translated, it gives CASSQDGGQTYAYTF.

The chain has TRBV5-1 and TRBJ1-2, with D unresolved. The CDR3 sequence is 13 residues long. V was cut by 2 bases and J by 4 bases, with 9 bases left in between. The germline V gene has CDR1 SGHRS and CDR2 YFSETQ. The CDR3 DNA sequence: TGCGCCAGCAGCTTTCGGCCGGGCTATGGCTACACCTTC. It encodes CASSFRPGYGYTF.

This clonotype has only a few counts. V is TRBV2 and J is TRBJ1-1; 7 nucleotides match TRBD1. The CDR3 covers 14 residues. V lost 2 bases, J lost 3 bases, and 3 bases stayed unmatched. Germline CDR1 SNHLY, CDR2 FYNNEI. CDR3 nucleotides: TGTGCCAGCAGTGAAACGGGACAGTACACTGAAGCTTTCTTT. It encodes CASSETGQYTEAFF.

This clonotype turned up a few times. The rearrangement joins TRBV9 to TRBJ1-1; 8 bases are a match to TRBD1. The V and J ends lost 0 bases and 1 base, in that order; junction bases with no gene match: 2. CDR1 is SGDLS and CDR2 is YYNGEE in the germline V gene. The CDR3 has 15 residues. CDR3 nucleotides: TGTGCCAGCAGCGTAGCGGGACAGGCGAACACTGAAGCTTTCTTT. Translation: CASSVAGQANTEAFF. Full variable domain (rest looked up from reference TRBV9 and TRBJ1-1): DSGVTQTPKHLITATGQRVTLRCSPRSGDLSVYWYQQSLDQGLQFLIQYYNGEERAKGNILERFSAQQFPDLHSELNLSSLELGDSALYFCASSVAGQANTEAFFGQGTRLTVV.

V is TRBV7-8 and J is TRBJ1-6, with TRBD1 matching over 8 bases. The V gene's germline CDR1 is SGHVS and CDR2 FQNEAQ. The CDR3 runs to 18 residues. V lost 5 bases, J lost 1 base, and 10 bases stayed unmatched. The CDR3, as DNA: TGTGCCAGCAGCCACCGGGACAGGCTTTCTTCCTATAATTCACCCCTCCACTTT. It yields the protein CASSHRDRLSSYNSPLHF. The variable domain in full, with the rest retrieved from reference TRBV7-8 and TRBJ1-6, is GAGVSQSPRYKVAKRGQDVALRCDPISGHVSLFWYQQALGQGPEFLTYFQNEAQLDKSGLPSDRFFAERPEGSVSTLKIQRTQQEDSAVYLCASSHRDRLSSYNSPLHFGNGTRLTVT.

V gene TRBV27 combines with J gene TRBJ2-4, with D perhaps TRBD2 (5 bases). With 3 bases removed from V and 8 bases from J, the gap between germline ends came to 14 bases. Germline CDR1 reads MNHEY; CDR2 reads SMNVEV (reference sequence). CDR3 size: 14 residues. The CDR3 nucleotides are TGTGCCAGCAGTTTTACTGAGAGGGCGGACATTCAGTACTTC. It is translated as CASSFTERADIQYF.

The chain combines TRBV29-1 with TRBJ2-7; 7 bases agree with TRBD2. Germline CDR1 SQVTM, CDR2 ANQGSEA. The CDR3 extends over 13 amino acids. Trimming cost V 0 bases and J 6 bases; bases outside gene matches: 5. CDR3 nucleotides: TGCAGCGTTGAAGATTTTACGGGGGGCGAGCAGTACTTC. Amino acids: CSVEDFTGGEQYF.

This clonotype was seen just once. The chain couples TRBV29-1 to TRBJ2-3; D gene ambiguous. CDR3 length equals 14 residues. The V end was cut by 3 bases, the J end by 2 bases, with 12 bases between. Germline V gives CDR1 SQVTM, CDR2 ANQGSEA. This chain's CDR3 is CSVDSLPVTDTQYF. The CDR3 DNA follows: TGCAGCGTTGATTCCCTCCCAGTCACAGATACGCAGTATTTT.

This chain uses TRBV6-5 with TRBJ1-1; D is ambiguous. From germline, CDR1 is MNHEY and CDR2 SVGAGI. The CDR3 consists of 14 residues. Deletions cut 4 bases from V and 1 base from J, with 10 bases between. Written as DNA, the CDR3 is TGTGCCAGCAGTTCCCCCATGAGGAACACTGAAGCTTTCTTT. Translating it yields CASSSPMRNTEAFF.

The chain couples TRBV11-1 to TRBJ1-1; unclear D gene. Looked up from germline, CDR1 is SGHAT and CDR2 is FQDESV (reference sequence). Between the trimmed V and J ends, which lost 3 bases and 1 base, there was a span of 9 bases. There are 14 residues in the CDR3. CDR3 coding DNA: TGTGCCAGCAGCTTGCGGTTGGGGAACACTGAAGCTTTCTTT. This codes for CASSLRLGNTEAFF.

The gene calls are TRBV10-3 and TRBJ1-1; D not certain. The CDR3 covers 13 residues. The germline V and J ends were trimmed by 7 bases and 4 bases, with 13 bases remaining between them. The germline V gene encodes CDR1 ENHRY and CDR2 SYGVKD. The CDR3 here is CAIIPEEGTEAFF. As DNA, the CDR3 is TGTGCCATCATTCCCGAAGAGGGCACTGAAGCTTTCTTT.

The CDR3 DNA reads as TGTGCCAGCAGCGTATCCCCGGAGGCAGCCTCCCGACTTAATGAAAAACTGTTTTTT. It translates to CASSVSPEAASRLNEKLFF. The V call is TRBV9, the J call TRBJ1-4; D is undetermined. The CDR3 extends over 19 amino acids. V was trimmed by 1 base and J by 4 bases, leaving 23 bases between them. In germline, CDR1 is SGDLS, CDR2 YYNGEE.

There are a few counts of this clonotype. The rearrangement joins TRBV12-3 or TRBV12-4 to TRBJ1-3, with D maybe TRBD1 (6 bases). Trimming pared 3 bases from V and 2 bases from J, leaving 11 bases between. The CDR3 has 15 amino acids. The CDR3 spells CASSFGQITGNTIYF. The CDR3 coding sequence is TGTGCCAGCAGTTTCGGACAGATTACTGGAAACACCATATATTTT.

Written as DNA, the CDR3 is TGTGCCAGCAGCTTGAATTCGGACTCTCTCGACTATGGCTACACCTTC. This gives the protein CASSLNSDSLDYGYTF. The chain employs TRBV5-5 and TRBJ1-2; D is unclear. The germline V gene encodes CDR1 SGHKS and CDR2 YYEKEE (reference sequence). The CDR3 loop spans 16 amino acids. The germline V and J ends were trimmed by 1 base and 3 bases, with 16 bases remaining between them.

This rearrangement joins TRBV7-2 to TRBJ1-6, with TRBD1 matching over 9 bases. The CDR3 covers 14 residues. V shed 5 bases, J shed 8 bases, and the junction held 4 bases outside the gene matches. Germline-derived CDR1 and CDR2 are SGHTA and FQGNSA. The CDR3 DNA sequence: TGTGCCAGCAGCCGACAGGGGGGGGATTCACCCCTCCACTTT. It encodes CASSRQGGDSPLHF.

This clonotype came up once. The chain has TRBV5-8 and TRBJ1-2, with no clear D. The V gene lost 0 bases and the J gene lost 4 bases, with 16 bases spanning the gap. The length of the CDR3 is 16 residues. The germline CDR1 and CDR2 sequences are SGHTS and YDEGEE. The DNA of the CDR3 is TGTGCCAGCAGCTTGGCCGTTCTTAGGTGGAGCTATGGCTACACCTTC. Protein product: CASSLAVLRWSYGYTF. Complete variable domain (other parts from reference TRBV5-8 and TRBJ1-2): EAGVTQSPTHLIKTRGQQATLRCSPISGHTSVYWYQQALGLGLQFLLWYDEGEERNRGNFPPRFSGRQFPNYSSELNVNALELEDSALYLCASSLAVLRWSYGYTFGSGTRLTVV.

The table lists this clonotype with a few counts. The gene calls are TRBV6-1 and TRBJ1-2; a possible D gene is TRBD1 (5 bases). In germline, CDR1 is MNHNS, CDR2 SASEGT. The ends were cut back, 4 bases at V and 10 bases at J, with 13 bases in the middle. The CDR3 is made up of 12 amino acids. CDR3 sequence (DNA): TGTGCCAGCAGTGTCAACAGGCTGAACTACACCTTC. The encoded protein is CASSVNRLNYTF.

The chain recombines TRBV28 with TRBJ1-1; D gene ambiguous. CDR1 and CDR2 (germline): MDHEN, SYDVKM. The CDR3 consists of 11 residues. CDR3 loop: CVVHRNTEAFF. CDR3 bases: TGTGTCGTACACCGGAACACTGAAGCTTTCTTT.

The chain is built from TRBV10-3 and TRBJ1-2; D remains unclear. The germline V and J ends were trimmed by 2 bases and 4 bases, with 8 bases remaining between them. Germline CDR1 is ENHRY and CDR2 is SYGVKD. This CDR3 region has 13 residues. The CDR3 DNA is TGTGCCATCAGTGAGGAGGGCCGCTATGGCTACACCTTC. This translates into CAISEEGRYGYTF.

The CDR3 spells CASSLFPSGGAGDTQYF. DNA of the CDR3: TGTGCCAGCAGTTTATTTCCTAGCGGGGGGGCCGGAGATACGCAGTATTTT. The gene calls are TRBV27 and TRBJ2-3; TRBD2 aligns across 12 bases. The germline gives CDR1 MNHEY, CDR2 SMNVEV (reference sequence). The CDR3 spans 17 residues. V shed 1 base, J shed 5 bases, and the junction held 7 bases outside the gene matches.